A selection of T cell receptor beta chains follows, all from one sample in a study of OX40 agonist ivuxolimab in advanced cancers. Measured with immunoSEQ multiplex PCR; TCRdb has only the in-frame clones, and not every one. The sample carries 6,000 to 7,000 clones, just under 70% recorded once. This material consisted of CD4+ or CD8+ T cells sorted from blood, taken in a trial of the OX40 agonist ivuxolimab. These receptors originate from an adult with an advanced solid tumor such as melanoma, head and neck, liver or kidney cancer. CDR3s include the opening cysteine and the closing phenylalanine or tryptophan. D genes are given only for firm matches. Rows give clone size only sometimes, using once, few, many, or a class for an expanded clone.

v_call	j_call	cdr3_length	d_call	clone_size	cdr3_nt	cdr3_aa
TRBV27	TRBJ1-3	15	.	.	TGTGCCAGCAGTTTATCCCCCGGAGCAGGAAACACCATATATTTT	CASSLSPGAGNTIYF
TRBV6-6	TRBJ1-4	15	TRBD1	.	TGTGCCAGCAGTTACTACGACAGGGAGGGCGAAAAACTGTTTTTT	CASSYYDREGEKLFF
TRBV7-8	TRBJ1-2	16	.	once	TGTGCCAGCAGCTTAGGAACAGGGTCGCCTAACTATGGCTACACCTTC	CASSLGTGSPNYGYTF
TRBV6-1	TRBJ1-2	13	.	.	TGTGCCGGGTCTGTCGGGGCTAACTATGGCTACACCTTC	CAGSVGANYGYTF
TRBV10-3	TRBJ2-3	14	.	few	TGTGCCATCAAGGGGGAGATGAGCACAGATACGCAGTATTTT	CAIKGEMSTDTQYF
TRBV5-5	TRBJ2-7	12	.	.	TGTGCCAGCAGCTTGAACGGTTACGAGCAGTACTTC	CASSLNGYEQYF
TRBV28	TRBJ2-3	15	TRBD2	.	TGTGCCAGCAGTCGACTAGCGCAGAGCACAGATACGCAGTATTTT	CASSRLAQSTDTQYF
TRBV7-6	TRBJ2-5	15	.	.	TGTGCCAGCAGCTTAGGACGGGACTTTGGCGCGACCCAGTACTTC	CASSLGRDFGATQYF
TRBV5-1	TRBJ1-6	16	.	.	TGCGCCAGCAGCTTGGAGGGGGGGGCAGATGGTTCACCCCTCCACTTT	CASSLEGGADGSPLHF
TRBV4-3	TRBJ2-7	14	.	once	TGCGCCAGCAGCCAAGGCTTGGGCACCTACGAGCAGTACTTC	CASSQGLGTYEQYF
TRBV15	TRBJ2-7	13	.	.	TGTGCCACCAGCAGCGAAATCGGCTACGAGCAGTACTTC	CATSSEIGYEQYF
TRBV4-3	TRBJ1-4	17	.	few	TGCGCCAGCAGCCAAGATTCAGTCTCGGGGAGGTTCGAAAAACTGTTTTTT	CASSQDSVSGRFEKLFF
TRBV7-6	TRBJ2-3	15	TRBD2	.	TGTGCCAGCAGCCCCAAGCTAGCGGACACAGATACGCAGTATTTT	CASSPKLADTDTQYF
TRBV4-2	TRBJ2-7	15	TRBD1	.	TGTGCCAGCAGCCAAGACCTAGGGGGACAGGGTGAGCAGTACTTC	CASSQDLGGQGEQYF
TRBV30	TRBJ1-5	13	.	.	TGTGCCTGGAGGTCGAAGGGGTTTCAGCCCCAGCATTTT	CAWRSKGFQPQHF
TRBV5-4	TRBJ2-3	15	TRBD1	.	TGTGCCAGCAGCTCCCGGGACAGGGGAACAGATACGCAGTATTTT	CASSSRDRGTDTQYF
TRBV5-1	TRBJ1-6	16	.	.	TGCGCCAGCAGCCCTGGACTAAGCTCCTATAATTCACCCCTCCACTTT	CASSPGLSSYNSPLHF
TRBV7-4	TRBJ1-2	15	.	.	TGTGCCAGCAGCTCAGTCCGGACCTCGAGCTATGGCTACACCTTC	CASSSVRTSSYGYTF
TRBV9	TRBJ1-1	15	.	.	TGTGCCAGCAGCGTAGAGGAGGGGTTGGCCACTGAAGCTTTCTTT	CASSVEEGLATEAFF
TRBV2	TRBJ2-1	15	.	.	TGTGCCAGCAGCAATGGGCGGGTTACCTACAATGAGCAGTTCTTC	CASSNGRVTYNEQFF
TRBV4-3	TRBJ2-6	16	.	few	TGCGCCAGCAGCCACGACAGCAGCTCTGGGGCCAACGTCCTGACTTTC	CASSHDSSSGANVLTF
TRBV7-2	TRBJ1-6	18	.	.	TGTGCCAGCAGCTTAGGTAGCGGAACAAGCTCCTATAATTCACCCCTCCACTTT	CASSLGSGTSSYNSPLHF
TRBV7-2	TRBJ2-7	15	.	.	TGTGCCAGCAGCTCGAAGGGACACACCATCTACGAGCAGTACTTC	CASSSKGHTIYEQYF
TRBV7-2	TRBJ2-3	16	TRBD2	.	TGTGCCAGCAGCTTCGCCGGGGGGTCCGGCACAGATACGCAGTATTTT	CASSFAGGSGTDTQYF
TRBV4-3	TRBJ1-4	18	TRBD1	.	TGCGCCAGCAGCCAAGATCAAGTTGGGGCAGGGGGCTATGAAAAACTGTTTTTT	CASSQDQVGAGGYEKLFF
TRBV28	TRBJ1-1	16	.	.	TGTGCCAGCAGTGCCGCAACAGGGAAGATGAACACTGAAGCTTTCTTT	CASSAATGKMNTEAFF
TRBV7-9	TRBJ1-2	14	TRBD1	few	TGTGCCAGCACCTCTTCCAGGACAGGCAATGGCTACACCTTC	CASTSSRTGNGYTF
TRBV7-9	TRBJ1-1	18	TRBD1	few	TGTGCCAGCAGCCCCCCCGGGACAGGACAACTCATGAACACTGAAGCTTTCTTT	CASSPPGTGQLMNTEAFF
TRBV11-1	TRBJ1-1	13	TRBD1	.	TGTGCCAGCAGCCGCGGGACAGCCAGTGAAGCTTTCTTT	CASSRGTASEAFF
TRBV4-2	TRBJ2-7	13	.	.	TGTGCCAGCAGCCAAGGACAGGGAGGCGAGCAGTACTTC	CASSQGQGGEQYF
TRBV4-1	TRBJ2-7	15	.	few	TGCGCCAGCAGCCAATTGTTCACGCCGGACTACGAGCAGTACTTC	CASSQLFTPDYEQYF
TRBV6-1	TRBJ2-3	13	.	.	TGTGCCAGCGGACGGGGGTTGACAGATACGCAGTATTTT	CASGRGLTDTQYF
TRBV7-2	TRBJ1-2	12	.	.	TGTGCCAGCCCGGGACCCTTCTATGGCTACACCTTC	CASPGPFYGYTF
TRBV6-5	TRBJ1-4	16	.	.	TGTGCCAGCAGTTCATTCACAGGGACGACTAATGAAAAACTGTTTTTT	CASSSFTGTTNEKLFF
TRBV4-1	TRBJ2-1	15	TRBD2	.	TGCGCCAGCAGCGAACTAGCGGGGGACAACAATGAGCAGTTCTTC	CASSELAGDNNEQFF
TRBV5-6	TRBJ1-1	14	.	.	TGTGCCAGCAGCGATGGTCCGGGGGACACTGAAGCTTTCTTT	CASSDGPGDTEAFF
TRBV4-3	TRBJ2-5	16	.	once	TGCGCCAGCAGCCAAGATGGGGCGAGAGGCGGGGAGACCCAGTACTTC	CASSQDGARGGETQYF
TRBV11-2	TRBJ2-7	16	.	few	TGTGCCAGCAGCTTAGGGGGTTCCGTGGCCGGGGCCGAGCAGTACTTC	CASSLGGSVAGAEQYF
TRBV4-3	TRBJ1-5	15	.	few	TGCGCCAGCAGCCAAGTTACGGCGAACAATCAGCCCCAGCATTTT	CASSQVTANNQPQHF
TRBV4-1	TRBJ1-1	16	.	few	TGCGCCAGCAGCCAAGATCAGGTGACAGAGAACACTGAAGCTTTCTTT	CASSQDQVTENTEAFF
TRBV11-2	TRBJ2-1	15	TRBD2	once	TGTGCCAGCAGCCGGACTAGCGGGGGGGCCAATGAGCAGTTCTTC	CASSRTSGGANEQFF
TRBV4-1	TRBJ2-7	16	TRBD1	.	TGCGCCAGCAGCCAAGTGGCGACAGGGGGTCGGTACGAGCAGTACTTC	CASSQVATGGRYEQYF
TRBV19	TRBJ1-1	13	.	.	TGTGCCAGTAGTACGGGGATGAACACTGAAGCTTTCTTT	CASSTGMNTEAFF
TRBV13	TRBJ2-7	15	TRBD1	.	TGTGCCAGCAGCGCCGGGACAGGGGGCTCCTACGAGCAGTACTTC	CASSAGTGGSYEQYF
TRBV4-3	TRBJ1-5	15	.	.	TGCGCCAGCAGCCAAGATCTCAGGGGAAATCAGCCCCAGCATTTT	CASSQDLRGNQPQHF
TRBV19	TRBJ2-1	13	.	.	TGTGCCAGTAGTATAGGAGGTGGCAATGAGCAGTTCTTC	CASSIGGGNEQFF
TRBV4-2	TRBJ1-1	17	TRBD1	.	TGTGCCAGCAGTCTTACAGGGGGCTATACAAAGGACACTGAAGCTTTCTTT	CASSLTGGYTKDTEAFF
TRBV27	TRBJ2-7	14	TRBD2	.	TGTGCCAGCAGTTTCGGCGGGGGAATGGGCGAGCAGTACTTC	CASSFGGGMGEQYF
TRBV7-6	TRBJ2-2	15	TRBD2	.	TGTGCCAGCAGCTTAGCCCCGGGGGGCACCGGGGAGCTGTTTTTT	CASSLAPGGTGELFF
TRBV19	TRBJ2-7	13	.	.	TGTGCCAGTAGCCCTACCACTAGGAACGAGCAGTACTTC	CASSPTTRNEQYF
TRBV6-4	TRBJ2-1	17	.	.	TGTGCCAGCAGTGACTCCTCCGCAGGAGAAGTCTCCAATGAGCAGTTCTTC	CASSDSSAGEVSNEQFF
TRBV28	TRBJ2-2	14	.	few	TGTGCCAGCAGCGAACAGGGGAGGGCCGGGGAGCTGTTTTTT	CASSEQGRAGELFF
TRBV29-1	TRBJ1-1	15	TRBD1	medium-sized	TGCAGCGTTGAGGGGGACAGGGGAATGAACACTGAAGCTTTCTTT	CSVEGDRGMNTEAFF